The 32 T cell receptor beta chains presented below share a single source sample, sequenced in a study of T cells in Graves' hyperthyroidism and ophthalmopathy. RNA transcripts provided the source from which TCR beta CDR3 regions were amplified. During a first-round RT-PCR of the TCR CDR3, the HTBI primer set was used. In TCRdb, the multiplex PCR reads were re-called with MiXCR into one record per CDR3 protein. The repertoire holds 93,000 or so distinct CDR3 sequences, with about half as singletons. The specimen was blood. Every receptor here comes from a man aged 35-49 years with Graves' hyperthyroidism.

This chain uses TRBV24-1 with TRBJ1-5, with a tentative D call TRBD1 (6 bases). This CDR3 has 13 amino acids. Trimming stripped 9 bases from V and 3 bases from J, with 11 bases between. CDR1 and CDR2 (germline): KGHDR, SFDVKD. The CDR3 is CATHGGANQPQHF. In DNA, the CDR3 is TGTGCCACCCACGGGGGGGCCAATCAGCCCCAGCATTTT.

The gene calls are TRBV20-1 and TRBJ1-5; D remains ambiguous. Trimming took off 3 bases at V and 9 bases at J, with 30 bases between the two ends. Germline V gene data show CDR1 as DFQATT and CDR2 as SNEGSKA (reference sequence). This CDR3 region has 18 residues. In DNA, the CDR3 is TGCAGTGCTAGGGGCCCCGGAGCGGGAGGAAAGGAGAGACGGCCCCAGCATTTT. It is translated as CSARGPGAGGKERRPQHF.

This clonotype was observed at least ten times. This chain links TRBV20-1 with TRBJ2-3; TRBD1 aligns across 7 bases. Losses at the gene ends were 6 bases for V and 2 bases for J; bases not matched to a gene: 5. From germline, CDR1 is DFQATT and CDR2 SNEGSKA (reference sequence). This CDR3 contains 13 residues. In nucleotides, the CDR3 is TGCAGTGCCAGGGACAGCGCCACAGATACGCAGTATTTT. Its protein is CSARDSATDTQYF.

The V and J genes are TRBV20-1 and TRBJ2-3, with D possibly being TRBD1 (6 bases). The V and J ends lost 0 bases and 4 bases respectively, with 11 bases between them. The CDR3 sequence is 14 residues long. Looked up from germline, CDR1 is DFQATT and CDR2 is SNEGSKA (reference sequence). Here the CDR3 reads CSARELGAADTQYF. The CDR3 DNA reads TGCAGTGCTAGAGAGTTGGGGGCAGCAGATACGCAGTATTTT.

A word on this clonotype: A junction boundary mismatches the germline segment, possibly from a read error. The J gene is TRBJ2-3, the V gene TRBV29-1; no definite D call. The CDR3 runs 12 residues. CDR1 and CDR2 from the germline V gene are SQVTM and ANQGSEA. This chain's CDR3 is CGVDKGTDTQYF. CDR3 nucleotides: TGCGGCGTTGACAAGGGCACAGATACGCAGTATTTT.

V and J are TRBV7-8 and TRBJ1-2, with D possibly matching TRBD1 (5 bases). Trimming cost V 5 bases and J 6 bases, with 16 bases left between them. The CDR3 consists of 14 residues. The germline CDR1 and CDR2 sequences are SGHVS and FQNEAQ. In DNA, the CDR3 is TGTGCCAGCAGCCCCCCGGCGACAGTGAATGGCTACACCTTC. This sequence encodes CASSPPATVNGYTF.

In this sample, this clonotype turned up many times. V usage is TRBV9 and J usage is TRBJ2-1; a possible D gene is TRBD2 (6 bases). The V gene's germline CDR1 is SGDLS and CDR2 YYNGEE. This CDR3 spans 17 amino acids. V dropped 0 bases and J dropped 7 bases, with 20 bases sitting between them. CDR3 in DNA: TGTGCCAGCAGCGTAGCCCGAAGTGGGGAGGTTGGGAATGAGCAGTTCTTC. Translated: CASSVARSGEVGNEQFF.

This chain links TRBV7-7 with TRBJ2-1; D not certain. The CDR3 totals 14 residues. Germline loops: CDR1 SSHAT, CDR2 FNYEAQ (reference sequence). The CDR3, as DNA: TGTGCTAGAGGATTTCGCCCCTCCTACAATGAGCAGTTCTTC. This gives the protein CARGFRPSYNEQFF.

This clonotype was counted between two and nine times. The chain combines TRBV20-1 with TRBJ1-1; TRBD1 matches at 9 bases. The germline V gene encodes CDR1 DFQATT and CDR2 SNEGSKA (reference sequence). CDR3 size: 16 residues. The junction had 14 bases not matched to a gene; V was cut back by 4 bases and J by 5 bases. The CDR3 reads CSATPAGTGLGTEAFF. CDR3 bases: TGCAGTGCTACACCAGCCGGGACAGGGTTGGGGACTGAAGCTTTCTTT.

CDR3 sequence: CATSRGGTGANVLTF. For the CDR3, the DNA is TGTGCCACCAGCAGAGGCGGGACAGGGGCCAACGTCCTGACTTTC. The rearrangement links TRBV15 to TRBJ2-6; D tentatively fits TRBD1 or TRBD2 (6 bases each). The CDR3 contains 15 residues. Germline V gene data show CDR1 as LNHNV and CDR2 as YYDKDF (reference sequence). V was trimmed by 1 base and J by 4 bases, leaving 8 bases between them.

This clonotype was found a few times. V gene TRBV7-2 combines with J gene TRBJ2-1, with 9 bases matching TRBD1. Losses at the gene ends were 5 bases for V and 3 bases for J; bases not matched to a gene: 5. There are 15 residues in the CDR3. Germline V gene lookup returns CDR1 SGHTA and CDR2 FQGNSA. The CDR3 nucleotides are TGTGCCAGCAGCCCCGACAGGGGGGTCTACAATGAGCAGTTCTTC. Its translation: CASSPDRGVYNEQFF. Full variable domain (outside the CDR3, taken from reference TRBV7-2 and TRBJ2-1): GAGVSQSPSNKVTEKGKDVELRCDPISGHTALYWYRQSLGQGLEFLIYFQGNSAPDKSGLPSDRFSAERTGGSVSTLTIQRTQQEDSAVYLCASSPDRGVYNEQFFGPGTRLTVL.

The CDR3 here is CASSLAMSTGELFF. DNA of the CDR3: TGTGCCAGCAGCTTAGCTATGAGCACTGGGGAGCTGTTTTTT. The chain recombines TRBV7-6 with TRBJ2-2; D unresolved. V lost 0 bases and J lost 8, with 10 bases in between. This CDR3 comprises 14 residues. Per germline, CDR1 SGHVS and CDR2 FNYEAQ.

The rearrangement uses TRBV20-1 and TRBJ2-5; 11 bases line up with TRBD2. The germline CDR1 and CDR2 sequences are DFQATT and SNEGSKA (reference sequence). The CDR3 contains 14 residues. The V and J ends lost 6 bases and 5 bases, in that order; junction bases with no gene match: 8. The CDR3 is CSAIAGGPKETQYF. The CDR3 DNA sequence: TGCAGTGCAATAGCGGGAGGGCCTAAGGAGACCCAGTACTTC.

The genes are TRBV5-8 and TRBJ1-3, with D unresolved. Germline loops: CDR1 SGHTS, CDR2 YDEGEE. Between the trimmed V and J ends, which lost 2 bases and 4 bases, there was a span of 7 bases. This CDR3 has 13 amino acids. CDR3 bases: TGTGCCAGCAGCTTAACTCCCGGAAACACCATATATTTT. Protein sequence: CASSLTPGNTIYF.

V usage is TRBV9 and J usage is TRBJ2-7; D gene unclear. The CDR3 loop spans 17 amino acids. The V gene lost 2 bases and the J gene lost 6 bases, with 24 bases spanning the gap. Looked up from germline, CDR1 is SGDLS and CDR2 is YYNGEE. CDR3 nucleotide sequence: TGTGCCAGCAGCGTTGGCGGTCTTTATGGCAACACCTTCGAGCAGTACTTC. Translating gives CASSVGGLYGNTFEQYF.

This clonotype occurred many times. V usage is TRBV5-1 and J usage is TRBJ1-1; no definite D call. This CDR3 has 13 amino acids. V was shortened by 3 bases and J by 7 bases, with 13 bases between the two germline ends. Germline V gene data show CDR1 as SGHRS and CDR2 as YFSETQ. The CDR3 nucleotides are TGCGCCAGCAGCTCGAGGGCAGCCGATGAAGCTTTCTTT. Amino acid sequence: CASSSRAADEAFF.

The gene calls are TRBV10-3 and TRBJ2-7, with TRBD1 matching 7 bases. The length of the CDR3 is 13 residues. Trimming cost V 5 bases and J 4 bases; bases outside gene matches: 5. Germline V gene data show CDR1 as ENHRY and CDR2 as SYGVKD. The DNA for the CDR3 is TGTGCCATCAGTTCTTCAGGGGGATACGAGCAGTACGTC. Encoded protein: CAISSSGGYEQYV.

This clonotype has just one count. This chain uses TRBV2 with TRBJ1-1; the D gene is possibly TRBD1 (5 bases). V was clipped by 8 bases and J by 1 base, with 11 bases between them. The CDR3 contains 13 residues. Germline CDR1 and CDR2: SNHLY and FYNNEI. CDR3 loop: CASVRGTNTEAFF. CDR3 sequence (DNA): TGTGCCAGCGTCCGAGGGACGAACACTGAAGCTTTCTTT.

The chain recombines TRBV7-3 with TRBJ2-3, with 9 bases matching TRBD2. CDR1 SGHTA and CDR2 FQGTGA come from the germline V gene. Losses at the gene ends were 7 bases for V and 8 bases for J; bases not matched to a gene: 10. The CDR3 extends over 14 amino acids. The CDR3 is CASTISGSWGTQYF. The CDR3 nucleotides read TGTGCCAGCACTATTAGCGGGAGTTGGGGTACGCAGTATTTT. Variable domain in full (rest from reference TRBV7-3 and TRBJ2-3): GAGVSQTPSNKVTEKGKYVELRCDPISGHTALYWYRQSLGQGPEFLIYFQGTGAADDSGLPNDRFFAVRPEGSVSTLKIQRTERGDSAVYLCASTISGSWGTQYFGPGTRLTVL.

This clonotype was seen just once. As the CDR3 is not closed by the conserved phenylalanine or tryptophan, this likely results from a read error. The DNA is omitted, as the CDR3 cannot be located on it reliably, and the CDR3 follows TCRdb's listing. The chain links TRBV13 to TRBJ1-3. The CDR3 is made up of 13 amino acids, end residues included. Per germline, CDR1 PRHDT and CDR2 FYEKMQ (reference sequence). CDR3 loop: CASSSSWTSGRRH.

This clonotype appeared many times. The chain is built from TRBV19 and TRBJ2-1, with D unresolved. Trimming removed 4 bases at V and 5 bases at J, with 6 bases between. CDR1 LNHDA and CDR2 SQIVND come from the germline V gene (reference sequence). The CDR3 loop spans 12 amino acids. The CDR3 region has the DNA TGTGCCAGTAGTACCTCTAACAATGAGCAGTTCTTC. Translated: CASSTSNNEQFF.

This clonotype occurred many times. The chain is built from TRBV2 and TRBJ1-1; D ambiguous. Germline V CDR1 and CDR2: SNHLY, FYNNEI. Trimming stripped 1 base from V and 1 base from J, with 7 bases between. The CDR3 loop spans 14 amino acids. The CDR3 reads CASSEVLPNTEAFF. CDR3 DNA: TGTGCCAGCAGTGAAGTATTACCGAACACTGAAGCTTTCTTT.

This clonotype has at least ten counts. The chain is built from TRBV7-9 and TRBJ2-7, with 8 bases aligning to TRBD1. Germline V gene lookup returns CDR1 SEHNR and CDR2 FQNEAQ (reference sequence). J gave up 4 bases and V 5 bases, and 10 bases lay outside the gene matches. The CDR3 loop spans 15 amino acids. The CDR3 bases are TGTGCCAGCAGCCACGGGGACAGGCGGTTTTACGAGCAGTACTTC. Residues: CASSHGDRRFYEQYF.

This rearrangement joins TRBV30 to TRBJ2-2; no definite D call. The CDR3 runs 10 residues. V lost 2 bases, J lost 17 bases, and 12 bases lay in between. The V gene's germline CDR1 is GTSNPN and CDR2 SVGIG (reference sequence). CDR3 DNA sequence: TGTGCCTGGAGTCGGAAGCGCATATTTTTT. Translated: CAWSRKRIFF.

This clonotype occurred once. The chain has TRBV20-1 and TRBJ2-3, with 7 bases aligning to TRBD2. Germline V CDR1 and CDR2: DFQATT, SNEGSKA (reference sequence). The CDR3 contains 15 residues. The trim removed 2 bases at V and 0 bases at J, leaving 5 bases unmatched. CDR3 bases: TGCAGTGCTAGAAGACTAGCAGTTAGCACAGATACGCAGTATTTT. Translation gives CSARRLAVSTDTQYF.

Many counts were recorded for this clonotype. This rearrangement joins TRBV19 to TRBJ2-7, with D perhaps TRBD1 (6 bases). The CDR3 spans 14 residues. Trimming pared 6 bases from V and 2 bases from J, leaving 14 bases between. The germline gives CDR1 LNHDA, CDR2 SQIVND (reference sequence). CDR3 DNA: TGTGCCAGTAGGGACGACAGGCCCCCCTACGAGCAGTACTTC. This codes for CASRDDRPPYEQYF.

V and J are TRBV7-6 and TRBJ1-3; D ambiguous. Germline V gene data show CDR1 as SGHVS and CDR2 as FNYEAQ. V lost 0 bases, J lost 2 bases, and 5 bases lay in between. This CDR3 has 14 amino acids. The CDR3 protein is CASSLADTGNTIYF. Here the CDR3 DNA reads TGTGCCAGCAGCTTAGCGGATACTGGAAACACCATATATTTT.

In this sample, this clonotype turned up many times. V usage is TRBV5-1 and J usage is TRBJ1-1; no definite D call. The germline V and J ends were trimmed by 0 bases and 1 base, with 7 bases remaining between them. The germline gives CDR1 SGHRS, CDR2 YFSETQ. The length of the CDR3 is 14 residues. The CDR3 nucleotides read TGCGCCAGCAGCTTGGAGGGAACGAACACTGAAGCTTTCTTT. The encoded protein is CASSLEGTNTEAFF.

The table lists this clonotype with many counts. This rearrangement joins TRBV3-1 to TRBJ2-5, with D uncertain. Germline assignment: CDR1 LGHDT and CDR2 YNNKEL (reference sequence). The CDR3 length is 10 residues. V lost 8 bases, J lost 5 bases, and 6 bases lay in between. CDR3 loop: CASAGETQYF. CDR3 nucleotides: TGTGCCAGCGCCGGGGAGACCCAGTACTTC.

This clonotype was seen more than once but under ten times. The rearrangement uses TRBV4-2 and TRBJ1-4; TRBD1 aligns across 12 bases. Germline V CDR1 and CDR2: LGHNA, YNFKEQ. The V gene end was trimmed by 5 bases and the J gene end by 2 bases; junction bases not matched to a gene: 6. This CDR3 contains 17 residues. The CDR3 DNA is TGTGCCAGCAGCTCCCGGGACAGGGGGCTGACTAATGAAAAACTGTTTTTT. It specifies CASSSRDRGLTNEKLFF.

Details on this clonotype: The conserved closing phenylalanine or tryptophan is absent in this CDR3, likely reflecting a read error. No DNA is shown, since the ends of the CDR3 on it are uncertain; the CDR3 is the one TCRdb lists. The gene calls are TRBV9 and TRBJ2-5; the D call in the table, TRBD1, was not verified against the DNA. Germline-derived CDR1 and CDR2 are SGDLS and YYNGEE. Inclusive of both ends, the CDR3 amounts to 17 amino acids. CDR3 region: CASSPTGQGANSYTFGS.

This chain joins TRBV27 and TRBJ1-1; D is unclear. V lost 3 bases, J lost 2 bases, and 7 bases lay in between. Looked up from germline, CDR1 is MNHEY and CDR2 is SMNVEV (reference sequence). The CDR3 has 13 amino acids. In DNA, the CDR3 is TGTGCCAGCAGTTTCTTTCCTAACACTGAAGCTTTCTTT. Its protein product is CASSFFPNTEAFF.